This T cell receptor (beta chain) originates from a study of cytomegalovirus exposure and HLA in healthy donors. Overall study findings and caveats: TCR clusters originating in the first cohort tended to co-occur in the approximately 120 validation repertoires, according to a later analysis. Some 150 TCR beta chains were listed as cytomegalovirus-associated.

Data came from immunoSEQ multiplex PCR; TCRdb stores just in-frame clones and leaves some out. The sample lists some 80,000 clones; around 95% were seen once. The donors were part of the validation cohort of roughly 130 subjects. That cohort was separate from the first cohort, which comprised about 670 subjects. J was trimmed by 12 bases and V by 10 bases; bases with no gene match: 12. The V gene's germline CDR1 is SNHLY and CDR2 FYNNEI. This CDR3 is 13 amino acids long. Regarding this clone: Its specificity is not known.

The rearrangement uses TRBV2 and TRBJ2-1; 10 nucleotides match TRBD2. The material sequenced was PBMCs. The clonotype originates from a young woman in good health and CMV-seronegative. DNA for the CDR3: TGTGCCACCGGAAGGACTAGCGGAGCGGGGCAGTTCTTC. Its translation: CATGRTSGAGQFF.